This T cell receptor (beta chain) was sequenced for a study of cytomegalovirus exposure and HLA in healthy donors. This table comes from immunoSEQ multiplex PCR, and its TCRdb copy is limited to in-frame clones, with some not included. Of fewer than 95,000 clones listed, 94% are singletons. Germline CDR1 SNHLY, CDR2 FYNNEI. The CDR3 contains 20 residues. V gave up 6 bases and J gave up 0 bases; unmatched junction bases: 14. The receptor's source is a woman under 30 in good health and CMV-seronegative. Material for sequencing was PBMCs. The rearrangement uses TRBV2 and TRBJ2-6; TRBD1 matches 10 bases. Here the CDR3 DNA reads TGTGCCAGCAGCGACCGGGACAGGGGACTTGACGGCTCTGGGGCCAACGTCCTGACTTTC. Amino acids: CASSDRDRGLDGSGANVLTF.